The present TCR beta chain was sequenced within a study of blood T cell repertoires in COVID-19. Study as a whole: Sites in the United States, Italy and Spain provided acute and convalescent COVID-19 samples. T cells, B-cell-depleted T cells, or PBMCs supplied cDNA or gDNA.

Trimming pared 1 base from V and 5 bases from J, leaving 5 bases between. The length of the CDR3 is 12 residues. Per the authors' pipeline: Amplifying reference gene primers gave estimates of nucleated cell counts. The protocol was immunoSEQ multiplex PCR, while the TCRdb copy is restricted to in-frame clones and leaves out a portion. The V and J calls and clone size are taken from that table; D and trimming were inferred from the DNA. Of 120,000 or so clones listed, 85% to 90% are singletons. The specimen sequenced was peripheral blood. The receptor was isolated from a human donor in a cohort sampled during active COVID-19. V is TRBV12-3 or TRBV12-4 and J is TRBJ1-1; D remains unclear. CDR3 amino acids: CASSLGPTEAFF. CDR3 sequence (DNA): TGTGCCAGCAGTTTAGGGCCGACTGAAGCTTTCTTT.